This T cell receptor beta chain was found in a study of cytomegalovirus exposure and HLA in healthy donors. Between the trimmed V and J ends, which lost 5 bases and 6 bases, there was a span of 14 bases. The germline gives CDR1 MDHEN, CDR2 SYDVKM. The CDR3 is 15 residues long. The PCR employed 60 Vbeta primers together with 13 Jbeta primers. Measured with immunoSEQ multiplex PCR; TCRdb has only the in-frame clones, and not every one. The table has tens of thousands of clones, 90% to 95% seen once. Sample: PBMCs. The sequence derives from a woman under 30 in good health and CMV-seronegative. J is TRBJ1-6 and V is TRBV28; D remains unclear. CDR3 sequence (DNA): TGTGCCAGCAGTAGCCCGCGAGTCGGTAATTCACCCCTCCACTTT. Translated: CASSSPRVGNSPLHF.